This T cell receptor beta chain came from a study of T cell responses to AZD1222 COVID-19 vaccine. Notes on this clone: The antigen is undetermined.

The assay was immunoSEQ multiplex PCR, and TCRdb's table has in-frame clones only and misses some. The sample lists under 100,000 clones, around 85% seen once, with 9.5% to 13% in the top ten. Germline CDR1 reads LNHDA; CDR2 reads SQIVND (reference sequence). After removal of 5 bases from V and 3 bases from J, the junction contained 6 bases not matched to a gene. The CDR3 length is 16 residues. Findings of the study overall: There were repertoire samples only from the period after the peak T cell response.

Sample: peripheral blood, taken 28 days after the second AZD1222 dose. The receptor was isolated from an adult who received the AZD1222 COVID-19 vaccine. The genes are TRBV19 and TRBJ2-3, with 12 bases fitting TRBD2. The CDR3 DNA reads TGTGCCAGTAGTCTTACTAGCGGGGGGCCTACAGATACGCAGTATTTT. Translation gives CASSLTSGGPTDTQYF. Full variable domain (rest looked up from reference TRBV19 and TRBJ2-3): DGGITQSPKYLFRKEGQNVTLSCEQNLNHDAMYWYRQDPGQGLRLIYYSQIVNDFQKGDIAEGYSVSREKKESFPLTVTSAQKNPTAFYLCASSLTSGGPTDTQYFGPGTRLTVL.